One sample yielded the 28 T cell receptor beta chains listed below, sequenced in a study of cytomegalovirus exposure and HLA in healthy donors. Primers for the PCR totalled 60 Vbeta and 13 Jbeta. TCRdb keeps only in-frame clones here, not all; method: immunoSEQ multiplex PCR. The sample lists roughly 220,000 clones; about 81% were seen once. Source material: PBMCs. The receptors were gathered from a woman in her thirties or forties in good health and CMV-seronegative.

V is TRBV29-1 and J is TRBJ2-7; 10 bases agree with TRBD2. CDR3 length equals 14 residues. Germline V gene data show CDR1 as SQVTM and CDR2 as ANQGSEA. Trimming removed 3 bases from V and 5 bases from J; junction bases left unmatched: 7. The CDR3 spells CSVDTLAGVNEQYF. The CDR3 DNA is TGCAGCGTTGATACGCTAGCGGGAGTGAACGAGCAGTACTTC.

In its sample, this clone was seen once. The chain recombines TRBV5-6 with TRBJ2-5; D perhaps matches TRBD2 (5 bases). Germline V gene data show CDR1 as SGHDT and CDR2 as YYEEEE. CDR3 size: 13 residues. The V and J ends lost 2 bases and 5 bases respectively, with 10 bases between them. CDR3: CASSFTSTETQYF. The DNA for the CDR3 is TGTGCCAGCAGCTTTACTAGTACGGAGACCCAGTACTTC.

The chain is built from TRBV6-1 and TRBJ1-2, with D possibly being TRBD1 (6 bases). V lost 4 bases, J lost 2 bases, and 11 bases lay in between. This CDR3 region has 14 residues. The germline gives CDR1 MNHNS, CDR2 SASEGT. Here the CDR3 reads CASSGLQGNYGYTF. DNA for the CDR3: TGTGCCAGCAGTGGATTACAGGGCAACTATGGCTACACCTTC.

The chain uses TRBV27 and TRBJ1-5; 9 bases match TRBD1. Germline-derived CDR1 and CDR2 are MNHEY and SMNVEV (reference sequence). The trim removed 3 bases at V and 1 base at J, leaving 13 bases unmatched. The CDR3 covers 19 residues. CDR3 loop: CASSFIPGTGKGSNQPQHF. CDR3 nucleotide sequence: TGTGCCAGCAGTTTTATACCCGGGACAGGGAAAGGCAGCAATCAGCCCCAGCATTTT.

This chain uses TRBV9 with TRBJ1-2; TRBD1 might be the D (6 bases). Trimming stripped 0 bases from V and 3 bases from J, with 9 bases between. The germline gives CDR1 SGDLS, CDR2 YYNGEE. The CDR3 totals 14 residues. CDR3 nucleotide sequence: TGTGCCAGCAGCGTAGGTGGGACACACTATGGCTACACCTTC. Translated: CASSVGGTHYGYTF. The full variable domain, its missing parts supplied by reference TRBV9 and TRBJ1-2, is DSGVTQTPKHLITATGQRVTLRCSPRSGDLSVYWYQQSLDQGLQFLIQYYNGEERAKGNILERFSAQQFPDLHSELNLSSLELGDSALYFCASSVGGTHYGYTFGSGTRLTVV.

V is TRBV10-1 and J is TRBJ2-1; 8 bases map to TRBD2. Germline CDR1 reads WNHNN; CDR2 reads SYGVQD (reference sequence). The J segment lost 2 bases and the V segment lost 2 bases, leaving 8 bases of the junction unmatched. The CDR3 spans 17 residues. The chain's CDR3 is CASSELAGPPAYNEQFF. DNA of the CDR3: TGCGCCAGCAGTGAGCTAGCGGGCCCGCCGGCCTACAATGAGCAGTTCTTC.

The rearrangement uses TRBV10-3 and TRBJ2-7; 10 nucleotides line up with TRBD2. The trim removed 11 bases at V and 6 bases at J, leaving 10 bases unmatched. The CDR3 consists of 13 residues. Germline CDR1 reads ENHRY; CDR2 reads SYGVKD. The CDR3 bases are TGTGCCGCCAGGCTAGCGGGAGTAGGCGAGCAGTACTTC. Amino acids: CAARLAGVGEQYF.

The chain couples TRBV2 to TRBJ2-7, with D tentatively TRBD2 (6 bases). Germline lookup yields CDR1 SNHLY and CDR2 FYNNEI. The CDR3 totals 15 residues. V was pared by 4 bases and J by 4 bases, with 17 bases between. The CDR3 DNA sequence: TGTGCCAGCAGTGTGGGGTCTGGGGACTCGTACGAGCAGTACTTC. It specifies CASSVGSGDSYEQYF.

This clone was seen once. The CDR3 nucleotides are TGTGCCAGCAGTGGGACAGGGGTCACCGGGGAGCTGTTTTTT. It encodes CASSGTGVTGELFF. The V gene is TRBV2, the J gene TRBJ2-2; 9 bases agree with TRBD1. Looked up from germline, CDR1 is SNHLY and CDR2 is FYNNEI. With 4 bases clipped from V and 4 bases from J, the junction kept 1 base outside the gene matches. The CDR3 is 14 amino acids.

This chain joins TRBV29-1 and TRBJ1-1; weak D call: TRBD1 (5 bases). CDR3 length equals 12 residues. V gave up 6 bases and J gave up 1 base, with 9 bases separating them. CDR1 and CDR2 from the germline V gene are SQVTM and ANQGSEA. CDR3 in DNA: TGCAGCGTCGCCCAGGGGAACACTGAAGCTTTCTTT. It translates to CSVAQGNTEAFF.

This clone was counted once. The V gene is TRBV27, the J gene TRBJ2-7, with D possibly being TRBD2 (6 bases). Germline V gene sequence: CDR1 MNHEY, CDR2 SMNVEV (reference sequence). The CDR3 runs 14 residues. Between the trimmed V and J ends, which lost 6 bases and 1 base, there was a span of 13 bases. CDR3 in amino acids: CASSLGTSSYEQYF. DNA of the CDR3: TGTGCCAGCAGCCTCGGGACTTCTTCCTACGAGCAGTACTTC.

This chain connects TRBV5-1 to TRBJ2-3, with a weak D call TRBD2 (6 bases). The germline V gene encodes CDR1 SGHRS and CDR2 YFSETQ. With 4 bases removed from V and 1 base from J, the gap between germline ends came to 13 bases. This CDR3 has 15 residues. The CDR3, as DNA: TGCGCCAGCAGCGCTACTAGCCCCGGCACAGATACGCAGTATTTT. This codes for CASSATSPGTDTQYF.

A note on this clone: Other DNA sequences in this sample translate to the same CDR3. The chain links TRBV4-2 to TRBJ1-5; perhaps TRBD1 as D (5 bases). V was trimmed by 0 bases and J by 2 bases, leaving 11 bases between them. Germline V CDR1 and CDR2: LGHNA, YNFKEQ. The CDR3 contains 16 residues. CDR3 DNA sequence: TGTGCCAGCAGCCAAGAGGGGGGAGTGGGCAATCAGCCCCAGCATTTT. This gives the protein CASSQEGGVGNQPQHF.

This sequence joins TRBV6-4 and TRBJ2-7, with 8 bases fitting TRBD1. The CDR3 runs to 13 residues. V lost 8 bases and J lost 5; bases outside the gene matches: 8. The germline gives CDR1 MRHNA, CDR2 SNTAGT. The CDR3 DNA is TGTGCCAGCCGGACAGGGCTAGCTGACGAGCAGTACTTC. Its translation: CASRTGLADEQYF.

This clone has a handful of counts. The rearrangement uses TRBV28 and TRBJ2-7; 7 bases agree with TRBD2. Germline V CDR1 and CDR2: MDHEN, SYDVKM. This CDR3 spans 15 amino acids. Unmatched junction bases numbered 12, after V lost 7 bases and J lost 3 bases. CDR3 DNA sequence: TGTGCCAGCACTCCCGGGGGGAGTAGGGGCTACGAGCAGTACTTC. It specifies CASTPGGSRGYEQYF.

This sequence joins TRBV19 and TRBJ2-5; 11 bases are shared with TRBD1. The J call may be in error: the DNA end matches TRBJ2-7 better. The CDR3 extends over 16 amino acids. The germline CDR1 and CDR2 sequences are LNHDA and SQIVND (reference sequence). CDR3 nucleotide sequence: TGTGCCAGTAGCGTAAGCGGGACAGGGGGATTGTACGAGCAGTACTTC. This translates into CASSVSGTGGLYEQYF.

The CDR3 sequence is CASSVEGTYTGELFF. CDR3 sequence (DNA): TGTGCCAGCAGCGTAGAAGGGACATACACCGGGGAGCTGTTTTTT. The J gene is TRBJ2-2, the V gene TRBV9, with D perhaps TRBD1 (6 bases). CDR3 length equals 15 residues. Germline assignment: CDR1 SGDLS and CDR2 YYNGEE. V was clipped by 0 bases and J by 3 bases, with 9 bases between them.

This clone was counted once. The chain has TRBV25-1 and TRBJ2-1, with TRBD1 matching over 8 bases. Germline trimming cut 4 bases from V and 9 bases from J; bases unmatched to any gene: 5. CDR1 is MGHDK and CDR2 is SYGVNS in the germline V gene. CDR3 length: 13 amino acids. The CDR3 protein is CASSAGQGTEQFF. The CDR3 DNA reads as TGTGCCAGCAGTGCCGGACAGGGCACTGAGCAGTTCTTC.

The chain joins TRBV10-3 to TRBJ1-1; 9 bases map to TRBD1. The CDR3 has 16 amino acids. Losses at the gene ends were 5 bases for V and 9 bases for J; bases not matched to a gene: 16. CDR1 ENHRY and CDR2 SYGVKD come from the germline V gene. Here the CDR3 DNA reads TGTGCCATCAGTTATCCGGGACAGGGCTCCTCTGGGCAAGCTTTCTTT. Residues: CAISYPGQGSSGQAFF.

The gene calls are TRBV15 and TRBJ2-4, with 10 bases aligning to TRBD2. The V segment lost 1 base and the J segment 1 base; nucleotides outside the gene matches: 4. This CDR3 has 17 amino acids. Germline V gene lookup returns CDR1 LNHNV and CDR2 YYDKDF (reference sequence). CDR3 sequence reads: CATSRGASGSAKNIQYF. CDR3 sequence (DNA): TGTGCCACCAGCAGAGGGGCTAGCGGGAGTGCCAAAAACATTCAGTACTTC. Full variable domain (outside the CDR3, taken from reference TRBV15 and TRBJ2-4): DAMVIQNPRYQVTQFGKPVTLSCSQTLNHNVMYWYQQKSSQAPKLLFHYYDKDFNNEADTPDNFQSRRPNTSFCFLDIRSPGLGDTAMYLCATSRGASGSAKNIQYFGAGTRLSVL.

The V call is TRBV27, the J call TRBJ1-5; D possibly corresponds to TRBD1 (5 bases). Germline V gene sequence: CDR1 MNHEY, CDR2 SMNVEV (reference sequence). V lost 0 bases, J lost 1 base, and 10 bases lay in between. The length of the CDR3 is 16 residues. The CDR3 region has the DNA TGTGCCAGCAGTTTATCTCAGGGTGAGAGCAATCAGCCCCAGCATTTT. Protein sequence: CASSLSQGESNQPQHF.

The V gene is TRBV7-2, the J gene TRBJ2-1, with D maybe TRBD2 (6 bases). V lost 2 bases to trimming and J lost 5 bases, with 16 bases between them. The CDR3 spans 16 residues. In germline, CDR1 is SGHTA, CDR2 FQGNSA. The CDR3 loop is CASSLRRGGPHNEQFF. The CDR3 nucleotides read TGTGCCAGCAGCTTAAGGCGGGGAGGCCCCCACAATGAGCAGTTCTTC.

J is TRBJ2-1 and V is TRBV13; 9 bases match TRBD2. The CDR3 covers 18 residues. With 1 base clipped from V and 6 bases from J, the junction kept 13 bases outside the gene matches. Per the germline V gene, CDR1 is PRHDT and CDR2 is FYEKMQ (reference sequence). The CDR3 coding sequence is TGTGCCAGCAGCTTAGTCGGTTCGGCGGGAGGGCCTGTCAATGAGCAGTTCTTC. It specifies CASSLVGSAGGPVNEQFF.

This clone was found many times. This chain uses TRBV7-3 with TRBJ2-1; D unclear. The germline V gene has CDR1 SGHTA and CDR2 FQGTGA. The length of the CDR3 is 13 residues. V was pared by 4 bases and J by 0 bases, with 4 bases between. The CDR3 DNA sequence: TGTGCCAGCAGCTCGAGCTCCTACAATGAGCAGTTCTTC. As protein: CASSSSSYNEQFF.

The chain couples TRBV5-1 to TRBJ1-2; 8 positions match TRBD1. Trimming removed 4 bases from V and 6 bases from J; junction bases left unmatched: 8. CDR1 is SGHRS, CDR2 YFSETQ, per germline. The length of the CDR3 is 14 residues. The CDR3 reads CASSKTDRVDGYTF. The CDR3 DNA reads TGCGCCAGCAGCAAAACGGACAGGGTGGATGGCTACACCTTC.

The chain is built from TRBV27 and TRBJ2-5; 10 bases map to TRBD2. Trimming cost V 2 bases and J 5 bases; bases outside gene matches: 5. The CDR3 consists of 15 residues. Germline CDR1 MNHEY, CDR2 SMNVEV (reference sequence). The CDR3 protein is CASSLSASGGETQYF. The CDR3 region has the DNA TGTGCCAGCAGTTTAAGTGCTAGCGGGGGTGAGACCCAGTACTTC.

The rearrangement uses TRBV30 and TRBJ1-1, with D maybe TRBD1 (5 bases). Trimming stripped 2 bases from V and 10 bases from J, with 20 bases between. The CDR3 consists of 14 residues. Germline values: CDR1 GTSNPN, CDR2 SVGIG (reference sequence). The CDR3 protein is CAWSQPPGQPRAFF. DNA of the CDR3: TGTGCCTGGAGTCAACCCCCCGGACAACCAAGAGCTTTCTTT. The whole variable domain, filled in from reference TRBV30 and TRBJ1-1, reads SQTIHQWPATLVQPVGSPLSLECTVEGTSNPNLYWYRQAAGRGLQLLFYSVGIGQISSEVPQNLSASRPQDRQFILSSKKLLLSDSGFYLCAWSQPPGQPRAFFGQGTRLTVV.

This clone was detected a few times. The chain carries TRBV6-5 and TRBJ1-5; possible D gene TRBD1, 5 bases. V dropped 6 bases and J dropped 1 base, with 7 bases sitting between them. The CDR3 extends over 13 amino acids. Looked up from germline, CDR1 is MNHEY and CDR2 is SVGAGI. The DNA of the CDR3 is TGTGCCAGCAGGCGGGACAGCAATCAGCCCCAGCATTTT. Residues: CASRRDSNQPQHF.